The text below deals with one T cell receptor beta chain. This sample was included in a study of blood T cell repertoires in COVID-19. Whole-study context: Material from acute and convalescent COVID-19 was sourced from the United States, Italy and Spain.

Original analysis: Reference gene primer amplification gave estimated nucleated cell counts. TCRdb's table, derived via immunoSEQ multiplex PCR, lists solely in-frame clones and lacks some. V and J calls and clone size come straight from that table; D and trimming were deduced from the DNA. Of about half a million clones in the sample, more than 85% were seen once. Cohort 3 recovered donors had two negative PCRs, clearance, or symptom resolution. CDR3 length: 13 amino acids. Germline CDR1 reads MGHRA; CDR2 reads YSYEKL. V was cut by 5 bases and J by 1 base, with 6 bases left in between. The chain links TRBV4-1 to TRBJ1-5; D is uncertain. The sequenced sample consisted of PBMCs or T cells enriched from blood (not recorded which). This receptor was obtained from a woman aged 60-70 years who had recovered from COVID-19. CDR3 nucleotides: TGCGCCAGCAGCGTACGGAGCAATCAGCCCCAGCATTTT. This encodes CASSVRSNQPQHF.